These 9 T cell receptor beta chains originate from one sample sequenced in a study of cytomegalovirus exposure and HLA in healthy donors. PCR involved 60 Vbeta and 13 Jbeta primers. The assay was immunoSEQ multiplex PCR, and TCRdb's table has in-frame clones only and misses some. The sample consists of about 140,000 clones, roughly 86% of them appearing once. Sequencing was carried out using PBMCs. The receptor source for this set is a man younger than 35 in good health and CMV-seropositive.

CDR3 coding DNA: TGTGCCAGCAGCTCGACAGGGGTGGGCGGCTACACCTTC. It is translated as CASSSTGVGGYTF. The chain links TRBV11-2 to TRBJ1-2, with TRBD1 identical over 8 bases. CDR1 and CDR2 (germline): SGHAT, FQNNGV. The CDR3 runs 13 residues. Unmatched junction bases numbered 6, after V lost 4 bases and J lost 8 bases.

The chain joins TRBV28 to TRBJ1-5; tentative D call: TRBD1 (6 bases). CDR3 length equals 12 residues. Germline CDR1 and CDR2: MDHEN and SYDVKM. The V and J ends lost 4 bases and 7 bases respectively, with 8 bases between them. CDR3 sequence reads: CASSSQGQPQHF. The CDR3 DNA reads TGTGCCAGCAGTTCACAGGGACAGCCCCAGCATTTT.

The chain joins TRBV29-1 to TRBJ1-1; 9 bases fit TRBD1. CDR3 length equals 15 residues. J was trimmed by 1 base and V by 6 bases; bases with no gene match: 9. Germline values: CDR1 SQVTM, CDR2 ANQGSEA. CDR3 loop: CSVPPPGQGNTEAFF. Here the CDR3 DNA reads TGCAGCGTCCCCCCTCCGGGACAGGGGAACACTGAAGCTTTCTTT. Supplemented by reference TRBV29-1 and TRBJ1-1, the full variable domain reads SAVISQKPSRDICQRGTSLTIQCQVDSQVTMMFWYRQQPGQSLTLIATANQGSEATYESGFVIDKFPISRPNLTFSTLTVSNMSPEDSSIYLCSVPPPGQGNTEAFFGQGTRLTVV.

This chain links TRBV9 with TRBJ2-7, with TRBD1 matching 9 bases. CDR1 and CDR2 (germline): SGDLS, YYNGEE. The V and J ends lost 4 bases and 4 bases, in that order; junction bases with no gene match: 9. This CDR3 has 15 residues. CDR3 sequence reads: CASSLTGGIGYEQYF. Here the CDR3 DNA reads TGTGCCAGCAGCCTGACAGGGGGTATCGGATACGAGCAGTACTTC.

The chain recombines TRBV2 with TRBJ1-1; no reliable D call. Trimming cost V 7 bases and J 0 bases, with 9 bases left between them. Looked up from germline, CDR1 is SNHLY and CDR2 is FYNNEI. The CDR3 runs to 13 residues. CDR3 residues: CASKEGMNTEAFF. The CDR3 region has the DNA TGTGCCAGCAAGGAGGGAATGAACACTGAAGCTTTCTTT.

The CDR3: CASSLAGVEETQYF. CDR3 sequence (DNA): TGTGCCAGCAGTTTAGCGGGAGTCGAGGAGACCCAGTACTTC. J is TRBJ2-5 and V is TRBV6-5, with 9 bases lining up with TRBD2. From germline, CDR1 is MNHEY and CDR2 SVGAGI. The junction had 5 bases not matched to a gene; V was cut back by 4 bases and J by 5 bases. The CDR3 covers 14 residues.

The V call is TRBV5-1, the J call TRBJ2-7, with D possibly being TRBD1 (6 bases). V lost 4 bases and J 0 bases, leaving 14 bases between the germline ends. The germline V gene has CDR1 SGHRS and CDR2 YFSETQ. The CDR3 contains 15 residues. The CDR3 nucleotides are TGCGCCAGCAGCCCCAGGGGTTCACCCTCCTACGAGCAGTACTTC. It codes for CASSPRGSPSYEQYF.

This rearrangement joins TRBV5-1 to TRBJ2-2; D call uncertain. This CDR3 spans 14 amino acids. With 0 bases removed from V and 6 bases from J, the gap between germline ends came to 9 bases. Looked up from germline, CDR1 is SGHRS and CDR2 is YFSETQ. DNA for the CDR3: TGCGCCAGCAGCTTGGGGGCAGCTTCCGGGGAGCTGTTTTTT. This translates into CASSLGAASGELFF.

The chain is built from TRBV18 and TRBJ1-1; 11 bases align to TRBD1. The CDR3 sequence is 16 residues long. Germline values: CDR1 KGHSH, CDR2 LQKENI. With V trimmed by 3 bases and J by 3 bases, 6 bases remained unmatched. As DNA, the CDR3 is TGTGCCAGCTCACCGGGACAGGGGGTTAGGGACACTGAAGCTTTCTTT. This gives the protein CASSPGQGVRDTEAFF.